The clone carrying this TCR beta chain came up many times. Antigen: not known. This sample is drawn from a study of CD8 T cells in ankylosing spondylitis. Points from the study as a whole: The clones that were linked to disease were reported to be significantly enriched in matched synovial fluid samples from ankylosing spondylitis patients.

The germline V gene has CDR1 ENHRY and CDR2 SYGVKD. V gave up 2 bases and J gave up 10 bases, with 14 bases separating them. The CDR3 has 13 residues. TCRdb recomputed calls from the 5' RACE reads with MiXCR, one row per CDR3 protein. The sample carries more than 300,000 distinct CDR3 sequences, 11% recorded once. The source of this sequence is a female donor with ankylosing spondylitis or in good health (not recorded which). Sequencing was done on a sample of blood, either unsorted or a sorted T cell fraction (not recorded which). V is TRBV10-3 and J is TRBJ2-5; a weak D match, TRBD2 (5 bases). Here the CDR3 DNA reads TGTGCCATCAGTGAGCCCGGACTCGACATCCAGTACTTC. Translating gives CAISEPGLDIQYF.